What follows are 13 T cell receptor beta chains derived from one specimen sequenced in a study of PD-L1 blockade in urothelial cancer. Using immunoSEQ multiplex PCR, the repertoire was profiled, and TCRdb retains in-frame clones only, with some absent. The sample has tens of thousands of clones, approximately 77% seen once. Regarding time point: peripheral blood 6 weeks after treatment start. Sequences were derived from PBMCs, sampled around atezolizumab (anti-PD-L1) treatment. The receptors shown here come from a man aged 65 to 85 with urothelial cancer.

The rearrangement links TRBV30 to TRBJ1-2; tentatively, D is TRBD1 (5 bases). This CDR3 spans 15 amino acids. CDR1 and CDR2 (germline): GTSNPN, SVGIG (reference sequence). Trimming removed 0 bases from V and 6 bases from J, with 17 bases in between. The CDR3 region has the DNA TGTGCCTGGAGTGTACGCCGAGCAGGGCCCCATGGCTACACCTTC. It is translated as CAWSVRRAGPHGYTF.

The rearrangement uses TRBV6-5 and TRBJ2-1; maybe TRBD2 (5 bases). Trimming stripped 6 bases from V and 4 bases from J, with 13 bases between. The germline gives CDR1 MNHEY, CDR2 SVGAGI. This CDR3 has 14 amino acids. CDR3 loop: CASSPQRLYNEQFF. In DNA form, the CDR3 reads TGTGCCAGCAGCCCACAACGACTATACAATGAGCAGTTCTTC.

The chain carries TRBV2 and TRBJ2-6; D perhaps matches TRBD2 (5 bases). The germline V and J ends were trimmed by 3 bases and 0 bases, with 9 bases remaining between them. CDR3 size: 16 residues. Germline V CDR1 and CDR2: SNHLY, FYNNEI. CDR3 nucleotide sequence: TGTGCCAGCAGTGATAGGAGGAGCTCTGGGGCCAACGTCCTGACTTTC. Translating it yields CASSDRRSSGANVLTF.

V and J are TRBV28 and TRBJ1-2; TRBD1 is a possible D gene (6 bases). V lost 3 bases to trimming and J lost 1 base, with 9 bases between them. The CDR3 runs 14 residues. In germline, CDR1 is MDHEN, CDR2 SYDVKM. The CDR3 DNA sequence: TGTGCCAGCAGTTTTGGGGGCTATAACTATGGCTACACCTTC. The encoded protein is CASSFGGYNYGYTF.

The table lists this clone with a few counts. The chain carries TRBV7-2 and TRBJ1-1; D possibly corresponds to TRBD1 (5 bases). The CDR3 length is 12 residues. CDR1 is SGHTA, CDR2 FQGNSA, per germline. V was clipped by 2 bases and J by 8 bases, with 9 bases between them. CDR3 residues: CASSLFGGEAFF. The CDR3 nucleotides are TGTGCCAGCAGCTTATTTGGGGGGGAAGCTTTCTTT.

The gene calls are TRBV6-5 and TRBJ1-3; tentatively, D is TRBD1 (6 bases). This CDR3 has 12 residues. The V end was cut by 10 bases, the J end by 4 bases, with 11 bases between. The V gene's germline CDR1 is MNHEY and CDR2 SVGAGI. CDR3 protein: CATTGPGNTIYF. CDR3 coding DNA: TGTGCCACTACAGGGCCCGGAAACACCATATATTTT.

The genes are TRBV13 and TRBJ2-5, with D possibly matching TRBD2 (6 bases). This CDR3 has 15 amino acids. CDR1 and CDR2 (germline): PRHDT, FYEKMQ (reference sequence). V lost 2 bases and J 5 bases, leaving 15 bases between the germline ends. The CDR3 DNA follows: TGTGCCAGCAGCTTAAATACGGGAGAGGGCGAGACCCAGTACTTC. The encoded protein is CASSLNTGEGETQYF.

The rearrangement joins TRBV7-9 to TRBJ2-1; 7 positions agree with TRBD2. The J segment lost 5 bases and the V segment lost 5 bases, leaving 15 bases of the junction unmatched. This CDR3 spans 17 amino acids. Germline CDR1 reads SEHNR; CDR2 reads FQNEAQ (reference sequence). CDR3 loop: CASSQRKGGSPHNEQFF. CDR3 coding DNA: TGTGCCAGCAGCCAAAGAAAGGGCGGGAGCCCCCACAATGAGCAGTTCTTC.

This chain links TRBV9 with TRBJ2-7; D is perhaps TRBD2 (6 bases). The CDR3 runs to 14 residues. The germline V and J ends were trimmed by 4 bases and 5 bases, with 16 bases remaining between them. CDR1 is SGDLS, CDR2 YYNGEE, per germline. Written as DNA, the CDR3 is TGTGCCAGCAGCCGTACGGAGGGTGCGGACGAGCAGTACTTC. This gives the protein CASSRTEGADEQYF.

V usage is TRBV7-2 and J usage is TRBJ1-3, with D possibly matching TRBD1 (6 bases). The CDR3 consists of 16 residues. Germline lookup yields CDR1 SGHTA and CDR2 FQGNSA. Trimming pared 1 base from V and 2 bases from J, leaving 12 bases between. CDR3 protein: CASSLGLAGAGNTIYF. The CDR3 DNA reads TGTGCCAGCAGCTTAGGATTGGCAGGGGCTGGAAACACCATATATTTT. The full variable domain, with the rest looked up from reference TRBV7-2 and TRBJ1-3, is GAGVSQSPSNKVTEKGKDVELRCDPISGHTALYWYRQSLGQGLEFLIYFQGNSAPDKSGLPSDRFSAERTGGSVSTLTIQRTQQEDSAVYLCASSLGLAGAGNTIYFGEGSWLTVV.

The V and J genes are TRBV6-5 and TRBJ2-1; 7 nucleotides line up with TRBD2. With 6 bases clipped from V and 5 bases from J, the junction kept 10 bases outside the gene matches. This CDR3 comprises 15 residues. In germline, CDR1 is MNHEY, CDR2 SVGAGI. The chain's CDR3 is CASSARAGGNNEQFF. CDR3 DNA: TGTGCCAGCAGCGCACGGGCCGGGGGGAACAATGAGCAGTTCTTC.

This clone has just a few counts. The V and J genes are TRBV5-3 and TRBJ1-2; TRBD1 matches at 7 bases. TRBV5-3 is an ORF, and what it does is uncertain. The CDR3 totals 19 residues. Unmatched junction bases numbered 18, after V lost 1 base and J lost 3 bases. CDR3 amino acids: CARSLKIPPGGPIDYGYTF. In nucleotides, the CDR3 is TGTGCCAGAAGCTTGAAAATTCCGCCAGGGGGTCCGATAGACTATGGCTACACCTTC.

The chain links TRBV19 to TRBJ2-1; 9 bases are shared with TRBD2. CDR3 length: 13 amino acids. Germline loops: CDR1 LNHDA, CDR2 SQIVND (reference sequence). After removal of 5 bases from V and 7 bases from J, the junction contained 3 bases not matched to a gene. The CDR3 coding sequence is TGTGCCAGTAGTGGACTAGCGCAGAATGAGCAGTTCTTC. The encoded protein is CASSGLAQNEQFF.